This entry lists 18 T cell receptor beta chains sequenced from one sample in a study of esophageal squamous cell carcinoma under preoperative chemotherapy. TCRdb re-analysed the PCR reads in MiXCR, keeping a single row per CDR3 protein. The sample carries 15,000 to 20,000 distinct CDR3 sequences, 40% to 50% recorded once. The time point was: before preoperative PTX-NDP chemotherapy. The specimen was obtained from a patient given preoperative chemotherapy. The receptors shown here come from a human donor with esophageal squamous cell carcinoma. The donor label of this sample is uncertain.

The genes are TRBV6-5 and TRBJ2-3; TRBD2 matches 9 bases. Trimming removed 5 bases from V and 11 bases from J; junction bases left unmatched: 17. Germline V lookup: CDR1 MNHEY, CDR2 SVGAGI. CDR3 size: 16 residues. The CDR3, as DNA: TGTGCCAGCAGTCTACTAGCGGGCGGGAACACCGATGAGCAGTATTTT. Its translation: CASSLLAGGNTDEQYF.

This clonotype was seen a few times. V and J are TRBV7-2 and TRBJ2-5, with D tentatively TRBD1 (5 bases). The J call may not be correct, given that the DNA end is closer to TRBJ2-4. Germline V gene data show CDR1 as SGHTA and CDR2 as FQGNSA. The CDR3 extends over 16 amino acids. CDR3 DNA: TGTGCCAGCAGCTTGGGGCCGGGCCGTAATAAAGACATTCAGTACTTC. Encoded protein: CASSLGPGRNKDIQYF.

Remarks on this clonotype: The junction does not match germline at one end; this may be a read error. The CDR3 region has the DNA TGTGCGGGGAGCTTAGGCCGTGGCGGGGAGACCCAGTATTTC. Translated: CAGSLGRGGETQYF. The chain employs TRBV7-6 and TRBJ2-5; a weak D match, TRBD2 (6 bases). This CDR3 contains 14 residues. Germline assignment: CDR1 SGHVS and CDR2 FNYEAQ.

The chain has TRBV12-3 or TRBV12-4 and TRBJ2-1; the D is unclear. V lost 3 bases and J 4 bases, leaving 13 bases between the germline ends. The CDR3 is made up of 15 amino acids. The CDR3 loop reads CASSLAGALYNEQFF. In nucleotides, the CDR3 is TGTGCCAGCAGTTTGGCAGGAGCTTTGTACAATGAGCAGTTCTTC.

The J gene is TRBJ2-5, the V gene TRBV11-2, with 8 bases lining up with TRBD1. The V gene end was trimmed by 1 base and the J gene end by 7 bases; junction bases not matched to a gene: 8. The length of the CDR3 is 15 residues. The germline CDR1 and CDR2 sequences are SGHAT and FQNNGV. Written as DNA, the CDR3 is TGTGCCAGCAGCTTAGTCCCGGACAGGGTAATGACCCAGTACTTC. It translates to CASSLVPDRVMTQYF.

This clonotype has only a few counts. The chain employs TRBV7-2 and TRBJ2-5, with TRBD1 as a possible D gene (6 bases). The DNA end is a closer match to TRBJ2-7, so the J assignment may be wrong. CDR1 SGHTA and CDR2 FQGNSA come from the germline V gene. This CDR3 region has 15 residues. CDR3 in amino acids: CASSLTPGEGFEQYF. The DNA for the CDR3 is TGTGCCAGCAGCTTAACCCCAGGGGAAGGCTTCGAGCAGTACTTC.

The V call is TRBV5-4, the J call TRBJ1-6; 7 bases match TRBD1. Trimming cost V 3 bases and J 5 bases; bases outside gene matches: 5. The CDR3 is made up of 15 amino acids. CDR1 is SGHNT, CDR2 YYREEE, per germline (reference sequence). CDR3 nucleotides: TGTGCCAGCAGCTCTGGGACAGTTAATAATTCACCCCTCCACTTT. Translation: CASSSGTVNNSPLHF.

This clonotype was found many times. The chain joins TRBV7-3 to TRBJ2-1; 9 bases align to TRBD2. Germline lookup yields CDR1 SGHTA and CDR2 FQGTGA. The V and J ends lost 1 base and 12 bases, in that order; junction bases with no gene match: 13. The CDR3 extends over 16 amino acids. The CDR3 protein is CASSLMVAGGPKVQFF. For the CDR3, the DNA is TGTGCCAGCAGCTTAATGGTTGCGGGGGGGCCTAAGGTGCAGTTCTTC. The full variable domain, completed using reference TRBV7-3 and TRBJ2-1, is GAGVSQTPSNKVTEKGKYVELRCDPISGHTALYWYRQSLGQGPEFLIYFQGTGAADDSGLPNDRFFAVRPEGSVSTLKIQRTERGDSAVYLCASSLMVAGGPKVQFFGPGTRLTVL.

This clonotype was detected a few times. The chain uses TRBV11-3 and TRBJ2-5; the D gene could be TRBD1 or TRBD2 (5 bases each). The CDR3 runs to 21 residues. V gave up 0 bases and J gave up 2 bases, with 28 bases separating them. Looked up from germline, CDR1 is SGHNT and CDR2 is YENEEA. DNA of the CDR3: TGTGCCAGCAGCTTAGAGGGGGATCTGTTGGTGTCTCACACACGACAAGAGACCCAGTACTTC. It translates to CASSLEGDLLVSHTRQETQYF.

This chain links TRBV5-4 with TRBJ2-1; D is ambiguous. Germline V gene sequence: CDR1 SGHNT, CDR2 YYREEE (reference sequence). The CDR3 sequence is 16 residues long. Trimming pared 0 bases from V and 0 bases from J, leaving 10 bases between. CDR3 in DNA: TGTGCCAGCAGCTTGGCCGACCGAAGCTCCTACAATGAGCAGTTCTTC. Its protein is CASSLADRSSYNEQFF. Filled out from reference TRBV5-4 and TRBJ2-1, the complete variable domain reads ETGVTQSPTHLIKTRGQQVTLRCSSQSGHNTVSWYQQALGQGPQFIFQYYREEENGRGNFPPRFSGLQFPNYSSELNVNALELDDSALYLCASSLADRSSYNEQFFGPGTRLTVL.

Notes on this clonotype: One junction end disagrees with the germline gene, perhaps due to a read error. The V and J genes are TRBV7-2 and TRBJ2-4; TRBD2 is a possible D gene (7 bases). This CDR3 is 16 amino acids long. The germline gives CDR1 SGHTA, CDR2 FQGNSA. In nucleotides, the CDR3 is TGTGCCAGCAGCGCACGGGGGCGGGGGACCAAAGACATTCAGTACTTC. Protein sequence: CASSARGRGTKDIQYF.

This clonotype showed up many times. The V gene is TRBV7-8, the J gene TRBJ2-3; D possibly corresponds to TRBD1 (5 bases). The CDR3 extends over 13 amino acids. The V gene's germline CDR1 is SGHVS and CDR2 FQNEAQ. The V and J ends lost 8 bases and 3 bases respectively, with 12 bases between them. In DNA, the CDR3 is TGTGCCAGCCGATTACAGGTGACAGATACGCAGTATTTT. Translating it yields CASRLQVTDTQYF.

The DNA of the CDR3 is TGTGCCAGCAGTTACTCGGGACAGGGAGCAACTTATGGCTACACCTTC. This gives the protein CASSYSGQGATYGYTF. The chain couples TRBV6-2 or TRBV6-3 to TRBJ1-2; TRBD1 aligns across 9 bases. The length of the CDR3 is 16 residues. With V trimmed by 0 bases and J by 5 bases, 7 bases remained unmatched. Germline V gives CDR1 MNHEY, CDR2 SVGEGT.

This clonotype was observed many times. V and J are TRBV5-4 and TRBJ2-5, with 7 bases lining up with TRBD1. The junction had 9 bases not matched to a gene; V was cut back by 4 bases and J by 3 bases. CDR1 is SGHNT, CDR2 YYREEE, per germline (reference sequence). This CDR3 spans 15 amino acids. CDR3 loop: CASSPRQGLKETQYF. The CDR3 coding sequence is TGTGCCAGCAGCCCACGACAGGGCCTAAAAGAGACCCAGTACTTC.

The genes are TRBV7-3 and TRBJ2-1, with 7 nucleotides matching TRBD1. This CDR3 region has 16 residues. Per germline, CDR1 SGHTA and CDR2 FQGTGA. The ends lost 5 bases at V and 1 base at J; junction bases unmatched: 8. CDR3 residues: CASSATGTESYNEQFF. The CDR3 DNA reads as TGTGCCAGCAGCGCTACCGGGACAGAGTCCTACAATGAGCAGTTCTTC.

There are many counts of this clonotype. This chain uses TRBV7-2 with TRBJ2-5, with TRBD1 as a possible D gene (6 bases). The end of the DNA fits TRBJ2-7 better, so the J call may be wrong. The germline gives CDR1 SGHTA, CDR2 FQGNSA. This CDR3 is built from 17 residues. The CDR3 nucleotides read TGTGCCAGCAGCTTAGCCTCAGTGGGGGCCGTGAGCCCCGAGCAGTACTTC. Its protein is CASSLASVGAVSPEQYF.

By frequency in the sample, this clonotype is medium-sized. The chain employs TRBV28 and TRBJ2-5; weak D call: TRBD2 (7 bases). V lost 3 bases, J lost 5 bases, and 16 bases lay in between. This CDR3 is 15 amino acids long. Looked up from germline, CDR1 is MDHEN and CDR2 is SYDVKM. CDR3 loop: CASSLLGGLAETQYF. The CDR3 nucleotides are TGTGCCAGCAGTTTGCTGGGGGGGCTAGCGGAGACCCAGTACTTC.

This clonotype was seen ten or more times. The CDR3 coding sequence is TGTGCCAGCAGCCCCGGACAGGTGGACACCGGGGAGCTGTTTTTT. It yields the protein CASSPGQVDTGELFF. The chain employs TRBV6-2 or TRBV6-3 and TRBJ2-2, with 7 bases identical to TRBD1. V lost 6 bases and J lost 3; bases outside the gene matches: 7. Germline loops: CDR1 MNHEY, CDR2 SVGEGT. This CDR3 comprises 15 residues.